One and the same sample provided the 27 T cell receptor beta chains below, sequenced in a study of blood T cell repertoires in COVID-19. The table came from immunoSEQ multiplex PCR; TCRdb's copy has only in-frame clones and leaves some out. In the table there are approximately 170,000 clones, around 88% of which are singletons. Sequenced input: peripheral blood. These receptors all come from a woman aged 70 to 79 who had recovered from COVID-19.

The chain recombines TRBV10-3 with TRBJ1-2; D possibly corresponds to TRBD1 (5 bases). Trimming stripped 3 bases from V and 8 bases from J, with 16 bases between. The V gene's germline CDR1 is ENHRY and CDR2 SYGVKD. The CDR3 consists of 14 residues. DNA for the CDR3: TGTGCCATCAGTGACCCCCGGCAGGGCGGAGGCTACACCTTC. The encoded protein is CAISDPRQGGGYTF.

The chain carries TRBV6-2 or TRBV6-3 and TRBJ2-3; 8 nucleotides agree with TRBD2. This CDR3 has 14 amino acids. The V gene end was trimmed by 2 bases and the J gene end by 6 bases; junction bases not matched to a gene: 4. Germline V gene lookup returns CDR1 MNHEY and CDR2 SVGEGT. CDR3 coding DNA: TGTGCCAGCAGTTACCTGTCGGGAGGGGATACGCAGTATTTT. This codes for CASSYLSGGDTQYF.

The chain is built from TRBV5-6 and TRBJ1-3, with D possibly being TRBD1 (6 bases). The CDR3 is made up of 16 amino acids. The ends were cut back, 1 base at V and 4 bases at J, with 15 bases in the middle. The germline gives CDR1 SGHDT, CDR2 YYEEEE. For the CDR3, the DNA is TGTGCCAGCAGCTTGCCCCCCCAGCAGGGGGGAAACACCATATATTTT. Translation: CASSLPPQQGGNTIYF.

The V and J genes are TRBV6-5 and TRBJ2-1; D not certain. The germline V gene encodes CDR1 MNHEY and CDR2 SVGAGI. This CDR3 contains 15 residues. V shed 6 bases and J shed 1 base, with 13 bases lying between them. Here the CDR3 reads CASSLRPNSYNEQFF. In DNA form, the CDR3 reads TGTGCCAGCAGCCTACGTCCCAATTCCTACAATGAGCAGTTCTTC.

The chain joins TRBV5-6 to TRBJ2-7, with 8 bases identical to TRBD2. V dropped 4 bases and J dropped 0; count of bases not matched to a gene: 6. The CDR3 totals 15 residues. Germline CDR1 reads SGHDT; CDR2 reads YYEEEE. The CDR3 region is CASSPGGGTSYEQYF. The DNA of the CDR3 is TGTGCCAGCAGCCCGGGCGGGGGGACCTCCTACGAGCAGTACTTC.

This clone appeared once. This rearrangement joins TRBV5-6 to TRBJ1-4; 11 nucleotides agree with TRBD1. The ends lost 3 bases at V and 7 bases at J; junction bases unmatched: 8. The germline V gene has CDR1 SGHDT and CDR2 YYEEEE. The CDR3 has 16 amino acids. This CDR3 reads CASSYKGQGAGEKLFF. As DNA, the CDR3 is TGTGCCAGCAGCTATAAAGGACAGGGGGCGGGTGAAAAACTGTTTTTT. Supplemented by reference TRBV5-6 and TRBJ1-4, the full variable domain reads DAGVTQSPTHLIKTRGQQVTLRCSPKSGHDTVSWYQQALGQGPQFIFQYYEEEERQRGNFPDRFSGHQFPNYSSELNVNALLLGDSALYLCASSYKGQGAGEKLFFGSGTQLSVL.

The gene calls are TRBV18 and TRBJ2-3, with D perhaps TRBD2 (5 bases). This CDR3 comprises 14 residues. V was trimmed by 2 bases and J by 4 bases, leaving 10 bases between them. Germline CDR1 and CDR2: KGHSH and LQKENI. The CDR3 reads CASSPTGSPDTQYF. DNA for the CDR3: TGTGCCAGCTCACCAACGGGATCTCCAGATACGCAGTATTTT.

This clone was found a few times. The DNA for the CDR3 is TGTGCCAGCAGCCTACCTCCCGGCACTAGCGGGGAAGCTGAGCAGTTCTTC. It specifies CASSLPPGTSGEAEQFF. This chain uses TRBV11-3 with TRBJ2-1, with 10 bases that match TRBD2. This CDR3 has 17 residues. Looked up from germline, CDR1 is SGHNT and CDR2 is YENEEA. The J segment lost 9 bases and the V segment lost 5 bases, leaving 16 bases of the junction unmatched.

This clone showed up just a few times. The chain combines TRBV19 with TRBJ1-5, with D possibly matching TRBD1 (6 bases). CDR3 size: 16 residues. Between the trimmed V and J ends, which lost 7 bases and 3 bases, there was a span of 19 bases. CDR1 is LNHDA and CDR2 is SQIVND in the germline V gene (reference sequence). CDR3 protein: CASTSPQGRPNQPQHF. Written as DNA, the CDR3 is TGTGCCAGTACCTCCCCCCAGGGGCGCCCCAATCAGCCCCAGCATTTT. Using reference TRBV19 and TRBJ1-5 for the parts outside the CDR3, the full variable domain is DGGITQSPKYLFRKEGQNVTLSCEQNLNHDAMYWYRQDPGQGLRLIYYSQIVNDFQKGDIAEGYSVSREKKESFPLTVTSAQKNPTAFYLCASTSPQGRPNQPQHFGDGTRLSIL.

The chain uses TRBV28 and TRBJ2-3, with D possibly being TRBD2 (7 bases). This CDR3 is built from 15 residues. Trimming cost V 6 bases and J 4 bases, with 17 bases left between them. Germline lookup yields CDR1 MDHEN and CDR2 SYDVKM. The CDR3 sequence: CASSPGGGLADTQYF. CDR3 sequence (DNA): TGTGCCAGCAGCCCGGGGGGCGGACTAGCAGATACGCAGTATTTT.

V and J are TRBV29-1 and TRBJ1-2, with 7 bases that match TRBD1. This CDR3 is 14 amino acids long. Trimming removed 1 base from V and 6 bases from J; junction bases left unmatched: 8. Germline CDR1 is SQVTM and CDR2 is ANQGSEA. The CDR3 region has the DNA TGCAGCGTTGAAGGGGTCCGACAGGGTGATGGCTACACCTTC. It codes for CSVEGVRQGDGYTF.

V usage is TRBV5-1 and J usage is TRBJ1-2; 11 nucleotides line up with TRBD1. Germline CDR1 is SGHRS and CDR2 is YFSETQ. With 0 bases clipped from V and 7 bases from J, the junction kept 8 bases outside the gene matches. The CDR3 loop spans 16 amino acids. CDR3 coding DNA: TGCGCCAGCAGCTTGGAGGGACAGGGGGGTCCACGTGGCTACACCTTC. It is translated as CASSLEGQGGPRGYTF.

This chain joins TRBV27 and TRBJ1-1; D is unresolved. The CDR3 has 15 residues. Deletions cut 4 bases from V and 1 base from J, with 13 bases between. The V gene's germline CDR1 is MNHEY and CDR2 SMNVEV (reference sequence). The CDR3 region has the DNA TGTGCCAGCAGTTCGCCCCCGGGAAAGAACACTGAAGCTTTCTTT. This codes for CASSSPPGKNTEAFF.

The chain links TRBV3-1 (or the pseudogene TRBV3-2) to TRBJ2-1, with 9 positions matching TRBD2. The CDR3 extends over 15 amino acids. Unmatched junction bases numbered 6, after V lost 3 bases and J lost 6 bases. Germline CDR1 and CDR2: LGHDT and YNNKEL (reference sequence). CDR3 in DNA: TGTGCCAGCAGCCACCTAGCGGGACGAGGCAATGAGCAGTTCTTC. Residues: CASSHLAGRGNEQFF.

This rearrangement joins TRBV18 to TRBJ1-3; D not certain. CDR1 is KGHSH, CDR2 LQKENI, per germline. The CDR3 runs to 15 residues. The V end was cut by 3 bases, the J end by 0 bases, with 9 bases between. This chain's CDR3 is CASSPEARSGNTIYF. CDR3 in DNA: TGTGCCAGCTCACCCGAGGCCCGCTCTGGAAACACCATATATTTT.

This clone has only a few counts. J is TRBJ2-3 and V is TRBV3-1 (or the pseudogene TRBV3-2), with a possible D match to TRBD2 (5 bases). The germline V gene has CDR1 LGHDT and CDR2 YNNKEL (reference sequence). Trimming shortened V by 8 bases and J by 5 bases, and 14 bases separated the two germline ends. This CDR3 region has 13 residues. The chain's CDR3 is CASVPGTGDTQYF. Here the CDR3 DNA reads TGTGCCAGCGTTCCGGGAACGGGAGATACGCAGTATTTT.

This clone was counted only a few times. In nucleotides, the CDR3 is TGTGCCTGGAGCGCCGGGACAGGTTATACTGAAGCTTTCTTT. This translates into CAWSAGTGYTEAFF. The chain joins TRBV30 to TRBJ1-1, with 8 bases aligning to TRBD1. Germline CDR1 GTSNPN, CDR2 SVGIG (reference sequence). J gave up 5 bases and V 3 bases, and 8 bases lay outside the gene matches. The CDR3 consists of 14 residues.

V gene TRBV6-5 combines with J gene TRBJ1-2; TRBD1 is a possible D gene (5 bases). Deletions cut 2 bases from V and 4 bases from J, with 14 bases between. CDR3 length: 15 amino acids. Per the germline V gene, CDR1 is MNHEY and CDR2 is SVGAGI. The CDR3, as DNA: TGTGCCAGCAGTTACGGGCAGGGTGGGGTCTATGGCTACACCTTC. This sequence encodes CASSYGQGGVYGYTF.

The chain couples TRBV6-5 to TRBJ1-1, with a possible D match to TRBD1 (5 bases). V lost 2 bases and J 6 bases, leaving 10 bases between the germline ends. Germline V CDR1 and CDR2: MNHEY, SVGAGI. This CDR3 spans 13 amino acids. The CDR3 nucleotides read TGTGCCAGCAGTTACGGGGCAGGGTCTGAAGCTTTCTTT. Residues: CASSYGAGSEAFF.

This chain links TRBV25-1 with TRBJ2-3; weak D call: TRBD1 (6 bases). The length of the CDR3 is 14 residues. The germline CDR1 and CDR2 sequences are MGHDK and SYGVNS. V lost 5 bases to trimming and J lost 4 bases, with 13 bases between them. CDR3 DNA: TGTGCCAGCAGTATCCAGGGGCGGGCAGATACGCAGTATTTT. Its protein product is CASSIQGRADTQYF.

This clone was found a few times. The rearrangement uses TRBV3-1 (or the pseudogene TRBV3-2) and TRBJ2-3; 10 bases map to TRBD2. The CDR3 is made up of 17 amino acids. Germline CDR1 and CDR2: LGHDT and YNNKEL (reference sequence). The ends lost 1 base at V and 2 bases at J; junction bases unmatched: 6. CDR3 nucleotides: TGTGCCAGCAGCCAAGGGCTAGCGGGGGATATCACAGATACGCAGTATTTT. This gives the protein CASSQGLAGDITDTQYF.

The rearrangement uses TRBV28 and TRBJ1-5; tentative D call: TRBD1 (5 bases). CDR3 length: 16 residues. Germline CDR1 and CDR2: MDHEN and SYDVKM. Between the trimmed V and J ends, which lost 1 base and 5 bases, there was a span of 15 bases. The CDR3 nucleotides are TGTGCCAGCAGTTTATTTGGGGGGGGGAGCGATCAGCCCCAGCATTTT. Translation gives CASSLFGGGSDQPQHF.

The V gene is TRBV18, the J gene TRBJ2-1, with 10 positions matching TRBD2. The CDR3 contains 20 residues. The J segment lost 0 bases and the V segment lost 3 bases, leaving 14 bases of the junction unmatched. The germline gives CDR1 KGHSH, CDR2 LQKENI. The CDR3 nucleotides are TGTGCCAGCTCACCGAAGGGACTAGCGCCCAACCAACGCTCCTACAATGAGCAGTTCTTC. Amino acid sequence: CASSPKGLAPNQRSYNEQFF.

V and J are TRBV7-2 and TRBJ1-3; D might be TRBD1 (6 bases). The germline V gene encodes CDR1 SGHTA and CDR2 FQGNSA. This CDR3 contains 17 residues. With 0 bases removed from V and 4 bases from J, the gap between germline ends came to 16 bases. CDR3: CASSLAGGGRGGNTIYF. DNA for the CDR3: TGTGCCAGCAGCTTAGCTGGGGGGGGGCGCGGAGGAAACACCATATATTTT.

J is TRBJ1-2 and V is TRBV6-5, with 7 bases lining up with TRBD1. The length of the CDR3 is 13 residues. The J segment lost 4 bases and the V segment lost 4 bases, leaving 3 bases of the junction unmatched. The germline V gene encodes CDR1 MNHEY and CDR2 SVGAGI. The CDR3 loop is CASSFTGAYGYTF. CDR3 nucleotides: TGTGCCAGCAGTTTTACAGGGGCCTATGGCTACACCTTC.

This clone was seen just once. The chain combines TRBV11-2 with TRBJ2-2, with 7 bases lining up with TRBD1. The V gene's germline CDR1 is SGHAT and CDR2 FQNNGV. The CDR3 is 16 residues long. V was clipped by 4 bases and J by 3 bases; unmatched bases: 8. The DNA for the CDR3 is TGTGCCAGCAGCTCGCAGGGGGTCGACTACACCGGGGAGCTGTTTTTT. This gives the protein CASSSQGVDYTGELFF.

CDR3 protein: CASSYSPGESAYEQYF. The CDR3 nucleotides are TGTGCCAGCAGTTACTCGCCGGGGGAATCGGCCTACGAGCAGTACTTC. The genes are TRBV6-2 or TRBV6-3 and TRBJ2-7; D is possibly TRBD2 (6 bases). With 0 bases removed from V and 2 bases from J, the gap between germline ends came to 14 bases. The CDR3 contains 16 residues. Germline CDR1 and CDR2: MNHEY and SVGEGT.